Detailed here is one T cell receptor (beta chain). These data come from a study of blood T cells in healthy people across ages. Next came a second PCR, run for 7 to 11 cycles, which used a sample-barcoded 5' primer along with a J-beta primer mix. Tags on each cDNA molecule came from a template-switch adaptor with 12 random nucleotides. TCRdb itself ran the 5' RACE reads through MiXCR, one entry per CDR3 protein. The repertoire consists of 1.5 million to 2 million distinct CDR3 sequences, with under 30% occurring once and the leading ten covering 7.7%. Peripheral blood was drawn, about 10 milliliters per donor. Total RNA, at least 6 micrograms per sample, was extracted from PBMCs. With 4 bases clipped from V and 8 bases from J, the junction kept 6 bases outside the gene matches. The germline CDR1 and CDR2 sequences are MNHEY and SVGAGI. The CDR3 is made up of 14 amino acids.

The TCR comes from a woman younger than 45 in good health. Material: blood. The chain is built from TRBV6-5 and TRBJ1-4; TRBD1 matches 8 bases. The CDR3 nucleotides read TGTGCCAGCAGTTTCCAGGGGGCTGACGAAAAACTGTTTTTT. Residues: CASSFQGADEKLFF.